This entry lists 15 T cell receptor beta chains sequenced from one sample in a study of CD8+CD57+ T cells in acquired aplastic anemia. In patients chosen for sequencing, flow cytometry had shown CD8+CD57+ cell expansion. Genomic DNA acted as the template from which TCR beta VDJ combination and CDR3 sequence profiling were carried out. TCRdb used MiXCR to reprocess the reads, holding one entry per CDR3 protein. Among under 200,000 distinct CDR3 sequences listed, around half were seen once. The sample consisted of sorted CD4+, CD8+, or CD8+CD57+ T cells (not recorded which) from PBMCs. The receptors derive from a human donor with aplastic anemia.

This clonotype was seen only once. CDR3 nucleotides: TGTGCCCCCGTTGGGACTAGCGAACAAGAGACCCAGTACTTC. Its protein product is CAPVGTSEQETQYF. V and J are TRBV24-1 and TRBJ2-5; TRBD2 agrees at 10 bases. Losses at the gene ends were 12 bases for V and 2 bases for J; bases not matched to a gene: 8. Germline CDR1 reads KGHDR; CDR2 reads SFDVKD. The CDR3 extends over 14 amino acids.

The CDR3 is CAISETGSGTEAFF. CDR3 coding DNA: TGTGCCATCAGTGAGACAGGGAGTGGGACTGAAGCTTTCTTT. V is TRBV10-3 and J is TRBJ1-1, with D possibly being TRBD1 (6 bases). The CDR3 covers 14 residues. From germline, CDR1 is ENHRY and CDR2 SYGVKD. Trimming pared 2 bases from V and 5 bases from J, leaving 12 bases between.

As regards this clonotype: Likely a read error: the CDR3 ends without its conserved phenylalanine or tryptophan. V usage is TRBV7-8 and J usage is TRBJ2-2, with 8 bases aligning to TRBD1. This CDR3 region has 17 residues. Trimming removed 5 bases from V and 9 bases from J; junction bases left unmatched: 17. CDR1 is SGHVS, CDR2 FQNEAQ, per germline. CDR3 sequence: CASSPDLGQGFGRELFS. CDR3 coding DNA: TGTGCCAGCAGCCCCGACCTAGGACAGGGCTTTGGGCGGGAGCTGTTTTCT.

The gene calls are TRBV10-3 and TRBJ2-2; 11 bases agree with TRBD2. CDR1 is ENHRY and CDR2 is SYGVKD in the germline V gene. The CDR3 consists of 14 residues. Trimming removed 10 bases from V and 3 bases from J; junction bases left unmatched: 4. CDR3 protein: CATRSGRDTGELFF. CDR3 DNA sequence: TGTGCCACCCGTAGCGGGAGGGACACCGGGGAGCTGTTTTTT.

The rearrangement links TRBV10-3 to TRBJ2-1; D not certain. The V and J ends lost 3 bases and 9 bases respectively, with 9 bases between them. The CDR3 covers 12 residues. CDR1 and CDR2 from the germline V gene are ENHRY and SYGVKD. CDR3 coding DNA: TGTGCCATCAGTGAACGTCTCCGTGAGCAGTTCTTC. Amino acid sequence: CAISERLREQFF.

The gene calls are TRBV9 and TRBJ2-1, with 9 bases identical to TRBD2. The J segment lost 8 bases and the V segment lost 0 bases, leaving 6 bases of the junction unmatched. The V gene's germline CDR1 is SGDLS and CDR2 YYNGEE. The CDR3 is made up of 15 amino acids. CDR3 region: CASSVGAGGSDEQFF. CDR3 nucleotide sequence: TGTGCCAGCAGCGTAGGGGCGGGAGGGTCAGATGAGCAGTTCTTC. Supplemented by reference TRBV9 and TRBJ2-1, the full variable domain reads DSGVTQTPKHLITATGQRVTLRCSPRSGDLSVYWYQQSLDQGLQFLIQYYNGEERAKGNILERFSAQQFPDLHSELNLSSLELGDSALYFCASSVGAGGSDEQFFGPGTRLTVL.

The chain is built from TRBV5-1 and TRBJ1-6, with 9 positions matching TRBD1. Germline V gene lookup returns CDR1 SGHRS and CDR2 YFSETQ. The CDR3 has 16 residues. With 0 bases clipped from V and 7 bases from J, the junction kept 5 bases outside the gene matches. CDR3 sequence reads: CASSLAYGQGNSPLHF. The CDR3 DNA sequence: TGCGCCAGCAGCTTGGCTTACGGACAGGGGAATTCACCCCTCCACTTT.

The rearrangement links TRBV5-1 to TRBJ2-2, with 8 bases identical to TRBD1. CDR3 length: 16 residues. CDR1 is SGHRS and CDR2 is YFSETQ in the germline V gene. After removal of 3 bases from V and 2 bases from J, the junction contained 6 bases not matched to a gene. CDR3 sequence reads: CASSWATGGNTGELFF. DNA of the CDR3: TGCGCCAGCAGCTGGGCCACAGGGGGAAACACCGGGGAGCTGTTTTTT.

Note on this clonotype: A read error may explain this, as a much larger clone is one base away. The chain links TRBV27 to TRBJ2-7; D not certain. The CDR3 runs to 11 residues. From germline, CDR1 is MNHEY and CDR2 SMNVEV (reference sequence). The CDR3 is CSSSRPSEQYF. DNA of the CDR3: TGTTCCAGCAGTCGACCCAGCGAGCAGTACTTC.

This clonotype has at least ten counts. This chain uses TRBV27 with TRBJ2-7; weak D call: TRBD1 (5 bases). The V gene lost 3 bases and the J gene lost 0 bases, with 9 bases spanning the gap. Germline loops: CDR1 MNHEY, CDR2 SMNVEV (reference sequence). The CDR3 contains 14 residues. CDR3 in amino acids: CASSLNRNSYEQYF. DNA of the CDR3: TGTGCCAGCAGTTTGAACAGGAACTCCTACGAGCAGTACTTC.

The chain links TRBV11-1 to TRBJ1-1; a weak D match, TRBD1 (6 bases). The CDR3 extends over 19 amino acids. Germline assignment: CDR1 SGHAT and CDR2 FQDESV (reference sequence). Trimming shortened V by 2 bases and J by 3 bases, and 25 bases separated the two germline ends. In DNA form, the CDR3 reads TGTGCCAGCAGCTTACGCCCGGTCGGGGGGGCGCGGGAGTACACTGAAGCTTTCTTT. It translates to CASSLRPVGGAREYTEAFF.

In its sample, this clonotype was seen many times. This chain joins TRBV5-1 and TRBJ1-1, with TRBD1 identical over 9 bases. Germline lookup yields CDR1 SGHRS and CDR2 YFSETQ. V lost 2 bases, J lost 2 bases, and 4 bases stayed unmatched. CDR3 length: 15 amino acids. CDR3 in amino acids: CASSFRQGGNTEAFF. In nucleotides, the CDR3 is TGCGCCAGCAGCTTTAGACAGGGGGGTAACACTGAAGCTTTCTTT. The full variable domain, with the rest looked up from reference TRBV5-1 and TRBJ1-1, is KAGVTQTPRYLIKTRGQQVTLSCSPISGHRSVSWYQQTPGQGLQFLFEYFSETQRNKGNFPGRFSGRQFSNSRSEMNVSTLELGDSALYLCASSFRQGGNTEAFFGQGTRLTVV.

This clonotype was detected many times. The chain employs TRBV7-2 and TRBJ2-7; 8 bases fit TRBD1. Losses at the gene ends were 3 bases for V and 2 bases for J; bases not matched to a gene: 3. Germline V gives CDR1 SGHTA, CDR2 FQGNSA. The CDR3 totals 14 residues. CDR3 DNA: TGTGCCAGCAGCTTGGGACAGGCCCCCTACGAGCAGTACTTC. This gives the protein CASSLGQAPYEQYF.

The chain combines TRBV20-1 with TRBJ2-4; 7 bases are shared with TRBD2. Per the germline V gene, CDR1 is DFQATT and CDR2 is SNEGSKA (reference sequence). Trimming cost V 1 base and J 15 bases; bases outside gene matches: 12. This CDR3 has 13 residues. CDR3 in DNA: TGCAGTGCTAGAGGAGGGATTGGGGAGGGCGGGTACTTC. It translates to CSARGGIGEGGYF.

This chain joins TRBV14 and TRBJ1-1; D call uncertain. This CDR3 has 15 residues. Per germline, CDR1 SGHDN and CDR2 FVKESK. The ends were cut back, 0 bases at V and 6 bases at J, with 14 bases in the middle. Written as DNA, the CDR3 is TGTGCCAGCAGCCAAGAGGCTATTCGTGGGGCTGAAGCTTTCTTT. It specifies CASSQEAIRGAEAFF. Filled out from reference TRBV14 and TRBJ1-1, the complete variable domain reads EAGVTQFPSHSVIEKGQTVTLRCDPISGHDNLYWYRRVMGKEIKFLLHFVKESKQDESGMPNNRFLAERTGGTYSTLKVQPAELEDSGVYFCASSQEAIRGAEAFFGQGTRLTVV.